One sample yielded the 25 T cell receptor beta chains listed below, sequenced in a study of neoadjuvant nivolumab and ipilimumab in lung cancer. The repertoire was sequenced with immunoSEQ multiplex PCR; TCRdb's copy has only in-frame clones and lacks some. The data contain around 20,000 clones, more than 75% of them singletons. The sample was tumor tissue, taken after neoadjuvant nivolumab, alone or with ipilimumab, at or shortly before surgery. These receptor sequences come from an adult with non-small cell lung cancer.

This chain joins TRBV7-8 and TRBJ2-1, with 11 bases lining up with TRBD2. The V and J ends lost 1 base and 6 bases, in that order; junction bases with no gene match: 5. The CDR3 contains 16 residues. Germline loops: CDR1 SGHVS, CDR2 FQNEAQ. DNA for the CDR3: TGTGCCAGCAGCTTAGTTAGAACTAGCGGGGGCAATGAGCAGTTCTTC. Residues: CASSLVRTSGGNEQFF. The full variable domain, its missing parts supplied by reference TRBV7-8 and TRBJ2-1, is GAGVSQSPRYKVAKRGQDVALRCDPISGHVSLFWYQQALGQGPEFLTYFQNEAQLDKSGLPSDRFFAERPEGSVSTLKIQRTQQEDSAVYLCASSLVRTSGGNEQFFGPGTRLTVL.

The chain couples TRBV7-2 to TRBJ2-1, with TRBD2 matching over 14 bases. Germline V gene lookup returns CDR1 SGHTA and CDR2 FQGNSA. The length of the CDR3 is 18 residues. V was clipped by 1 base and J by 3 bases; unmatched bases: 5. The CDR3 bases are TGTGCCAGCAGCTTAGAAGGGACTAGCGGGAGATTCTACAATGAGCAGTTCTTC. This sequence encodes CASSLEGTSGRFYNEQFF. The full variable domain, rest sourced from reference TRBV7-2 and TRBJ2-1, is GAGVSQSPSNKVTEKGKDVELRCDPISGHTALYWYRQSLGQGLEFLIYFQGNSAPDKSGLPSDRFSAERTGGSVSTLTIQRTQQEDSAVYLCASSLEGTSGRFYNEQFFGPGTRLTVL.

V and J are TRBV6-8 and TRBJ2-1, with 9 bases matching TRBD2. The CDR3 has 18 residues. Germline V gene data show CDR1 as MNHGY and CDR2 as SAAAGT. The V segment lost 6 bases and the J segment 1 base; nucleotides outside the gene matches: 13. The CDR3 here is CASSSPGGLAGSYNEQFF. CDR3 coding DNA: TGTGCCAGCAGCTCCCCGGGGGGGCTAGCGGGATCCTACAATGAGCAGTTCTTC.

The V call is TRBV28, the J call TRBJ1-2, with no clear D. Per the germline V gene, CDR1 is MDHEN and CDR2 is SYDVKM. Trimming took 5 bases from V and 5 from J, leaving 18 bases between them. The CDR3 runs 15 residues. CDR3 DNA sequence: TGTGCCAGCAGTCCTCTCCTGGGATCCGGGTATGGCTACACCTTC. Protein sequence: CASSPLLGSGYGYTF.

The chain uses TRBV11-2 and TRBJ1-1; D is uncertain. The germline gives CDR1 SGHAT, CDR2 FQNNGV. The CDR3 extends over 14 amino acids. V lost 3 bases, J lost 1 base, and 9 bases lay in between. The CDR3 spells CASSLQRTNTEAFF. CDR3 sequence (DNA): TGTGCCAGCAGCTTGCAGAGAACGAACACTGAAGCTTTCTTT.

The chain links TRBV18 to TRBJ1-2, with TRBD1 as a possible D gene (6 bases). Germline V lookup: CDR1 KGHSH, CDR2 LQKENI. The germline V and J ends were trimmed by 3 bases and 1 base, with 15 bases remaining between them. The CDR3 totals 16 residues. The CDR3 DNA sequence: TGTGCCAGCTCACCGGAGGGACATTGGAGTAACTATGGCTACACCTTC. Amino acid sequence: CASSPEGHWSNYGYTF.

The genes are TRBV28 and TRBJ1-2; D gene uncertain. With 1 base removed from V and 6 bases from J, the gap between germline ends came to 15 bases. This CDR3 region has 15 residues. The V gene's germline CDR1 is MDHEN and CDR2 SYDVKM. The chain's CDR3 is CASSLSVSTRHGYTF. As DNA, the CDR3 is TGTGCCAGCAGTTTATCCGTAAGCACTCGGCATGGCTACACCTTC.

The V call is TRBV7-2, the J call TRBJ1-1, with no clear D. Germline V gene lookup returns CDR1 SGHTA and CDR2 FQGNSA. V lost 5 bases to trimming and J lost 13 bases, with 17 bases between them. The CDR3 is 12 residues long. The CDR3 region has the DNA TGTGCCAGCAGCCCCCCCCTGGGCCACGGTTTCTTT. Protein: CASSPPLGHGFF.

This chain joins TRBV19 and TRBJ2-6; D is uncertain. V lost 9 bases to trimming and J lost 0 bases, with 6 bases between them. The CDR3 is 13 residues long. CDR1 and CDR2 from the germline V gene are LNHDA and SQIVND (reference sequence). The CDR3 sequence is CASVTSGANVLTF. In DNA, the CDR3 is TGTGCCAGCGTCACCTCTGGGGCCAACGTCCTGACTTTC.

The chain carries TRBV14 and TRBJ1-2, with 7 bases fitting TRBD1. The V and J ends lost 4 bases and 4 bases, in that order; junction bases with no gene match: 6. Germline V gene lookup returns CDR1 SGHDN and CDR2 FVKESK. The CDR3 consists of 14 residues. The CDR3 DNA is TGTGCCAGCAGCCTACAACAGGGGCTCTATGGCTACACCTTC. Encoded protein: CASSLQQGLYGYTF.

V usage is TRBV7-2 and J usage is TRBJ2-5; 7 nucleotides align to TRBD1. Trimming removed 6 bases from V and 5 bases from J; junction bases left unmatched: 12. The CDR3 totals 15 residues. CDR1 and CDR2 from the germline V gene are SGHTA and FQGNSA. CDR3: CASSSTTGTGETQYF. The CDR3 DNA reads TGTGCCAGCAGTTCCACGACAGGGACCGGGGAGACCCAGTACTTC. The full variable domain, with the rest looked up from reference TRBV7-2 and TRBJ2-5, is GAGVSQSPSNKVTEKGKDVELRCDPISGHTALYWYRQSLGQGLEFLIYFQGNSAPDKSGLPSDRFSAERTGGSVSTLTIQRTQQEDSAVYLCASSSTTGTGETQYFGPGTRLLVL.

The V call is TRBV5-1, the J call TRBJ2-5, with 9 bases aligning to TRBD1. V shed 2 bases, J shed 2 bases, and the junction held 4 bases outside the gene matches. Germline V gene data show CDR1 as SGHRS and CDR2 as YFSETQ. This CDR3 has 15 residues. CDR3 loop: CASSFSGQGQETQYF. The CDR3 nucleotides read TGCGCCAGCAGCTTTTCGGGACAGGGTCAAGAGACCCAGTACTTC.

This chain links TRBV19 with TRBJ2-7; weak D call: TRBD2 (5 bases). The CDR3 length is 16 residues. Trimming left V 1 base short and J 2 bases short, with 15 bases between. Germline CDR1 and CDR2: LNHDA and SQIVND (reference sequence). The CDR3 here is CASSIALVTGTYEQYF. The DNA for the CDR3 is TGTGCCAGTAGTATAGCCTTAGTGACGGGAACCTACGAGCAGTACTTC.

The gene calls are TRBV6-6 and TRBJ2-1; 10 positions match TRBD1. Trimming at V came to 6 bases and at J to 4 bases, leaving 9 bases not matched to a gene. The germline V gene has CDR1 MNHNY and CDR2 SVGAGI (reference sequence). The length of the CDR3 is 16 residues. CDR3 sequence reads: CASREGTGVTYNEQFF. The CDR3 nucleotides are TGTGCCAGCAGAGAGGGGACAGGGGTTACGTACAATGAGCAGTTCTTC.

The gene calls are TRBV5-4 and TRBJ2-1; 7 bases agree with TRBD1. The CDR3 consists of 16 residues. V lost 1 base, J lost 0 bases, and 4 bases stayed unmatched. Germline CDR1 reads SGHNT; CDR2 reads YYREEE (reference sequence). The CDR3 nucleotides are TGTGCCAGCAGCTTGCCTGCAGGGGGCTCCTACAATGAGCAGTTCTTC. This translates into CASSLPAGGSYNEQFF.

CDR3 sequence: CASSSGLAGGPLTDTQYF. As DNA, the CDR3 is TGCGCCAGCAGCTCCGGACTAGCGGGAGGGCCGCTCACAGATACGCAGTATTTT. The rearrangement joins TRBV5-1 to TRBJ2-3; 15 bases fit TRBD2. The germline V gene encodes CDR1 SGHRS and CDR2 YFSETQ. The CDR3 runs to 18 residues. V shed 3 bases and J 2 bases; nucleotides not matched to a gene: 7.

The chain joins TRBV28 to TRBJ2-7; 7 bases are a match to TRBD1. The CDR3 runs 14 residues. CDR1 is MDHEN and CDR2 is SYDVKM in the germline V gene. V was clipped by 6 bases and J by 2 bases; unmatched bases: 7. DNA for the CDR3: TGTGCCAGCAGGGACAGGATCGAGACCTACGAGCAGTACTTC. Translation gives CASRDRIETYEQYF. The whole variable domain, remainder taken from reference TRBV28 and TRBJ2-7, is DVKVTQSSRYLVKRTGEKVFLECVQDMDHENMFWYRQDPGLGLRLIYFSYDVKMKEKGDIPEGYSVSREKKERFSLILESASTNQTSMYLCASRDRIETYEQYFGPGTRLTVT.

V is TRBV18 and J is TRBJ2-7; D is unclear. The ends were cut back, 2 bases at V and 3 bases at J, with 8 bases in the middle. The CDR3 loop spans 13 amino acids. Germline CDR1 KGHSH, CDR2 LQKENI. CDR3 DNA: TGTGCCAGCTCACCAAAAGGTAACTACGAGCAGTACTTC. Its translation: CASSPKGNYEQYF.

The J gene is TRBJ2-5, the V gene TRBV15, with unresolved D. The germline V gene has CDR1 LNHNV and CDR2 YYDKDF (reference sequence). V was clipped by 0 bases and J by 2 bases, with 7 bases between them. This CDR3 contains 14 residues. CDR3 region: CATSRDFGQETQYF. The DNA of the CDR3 is TGTGCCACCAGCAGAGATTTTGGACAAGAGACCCAGTACTTC. The complete variable domain, with remaining parts taken from reference TRBV15 and TRBJ2-5, reads DAMVIQNPRYQVTQFGKPVTLSCSQTLNHNVMYWYQQKSSQAPKLLFHYYDKDFNNEADTPDNFQSRRPNTSFCFLDIRSPGLGDTAMYLCATSRDFGQETQYFGPGTRLLVL.

The rearrangement uses TRBV7-9 and TRBJ1-1; TRBD1 is a possible D gene (5 bases). The germline V gene encodes CDR1 SEHNR and CDR2 FQNEAQ (reference sequence). V was clipped by 7 bases and J by 3 bases, with 21 bases between them. CDR3 length: 16 residues. DNA of the CDR3: TGTGCCAGCATCTCACCGGGACCCTCGGTTGACACTGAAGCTTTCTTT. Its protein is CASISPGPSVDTEAFF.

This chain links TRBV7-3 with TRBJ2-3; D not certain. This CDR3 is 14 amino acids long. V lost 2 bases and J lost 2, with 8 bases in between. Per the germline V gene, CDR1 is SGHTA and CDR2 is FQGTGA. The CDR3 bases are TGTGCCAGCAGCTTAGACGGAAACACAGATACGCAGTATTTT. Translation: CASSLDGNTDTQYF.

The chain links TRBV18 to TRBJ2-1; D ambiguous. V lost 5 bases, J lost 10 bases, and 9 bases lay in between. This CDR3 is built from 11 residues. Germline lookup yields CDR1 KGHSH and CDR2 LQKENI. CDR3 protein: CASSALGEQFF. The DNA of the CDR3 is TGTGCCAGCTCAGCACTGGGGGAGCAGTTCTTC.

This clone was seen once. The chain uses TRBV5-6 and TRBJ2-3; TRBD2 agrees at 10 bases. V was pared by 1 base and J by 4 bases, with 3 bases of the junction left unmatched. CDR3 length: 15 residues. CDR1 and CDR2 (germline): SGHDT, YYEEEE. This CDR3 reads CASSLQGLASDTQYF. The CDR3 DNA reads TGTGCCAGCAGCTTGCAGGGACTAGCGTCAGATACGCAGTATTTT. The full variable domain, with the rest looked up from reference TRBV5-6 and TRBJ2-3, is DAGVTQSPTHLIKTRGQQVTLRCSPKSGHDTVSWYQQALGQGPQFIFQYYEEEERQRGNFPDRFSGHQFPNYSSELNVNALLLGDSALYLCASSLQGLASDTQYFGPGTRLTVL.

The V and J genes are TRBV4-2 and TRBJ1-5, with D possibly being TRBD1 (5 bases). V was cut by 5 bases and J by 3 bases, with 14 bases left in between. Germline V lookup: CDR1 LGHNA, CDR2 YNFKEQ. The CDR3 loop spans 15 amino acids. The CDR3 is CASSWDDQDNQPQHF. Written as DNA, the CDR3 is TGTGCCAGCAGCTGGGACGACCAAGACAATCAGCCCCAGCATTTT.

J is TRBJ2-2 and V is TRBV19; no definite D call. CDR1 is LNHDA and CDR2 is SQIVND in the germline V gene (reference sequence). The CDR3 is 14 amino acids. The V end lost 5 bases, the J end lost 8 bases, and 15 bases lay between the germline ends. CDR3 sequence (DNA): TGTGCCAGTAGTTTTGGGCCCCAAAGGGGGGAGCTGTTTTTT. Translated: CASSFGPQRGELFF.